The present TCR beta chain was sequenced within a study of T-cell reconstitution after alpha-beta-depleted transplantation in children. Unique molecular identifiers were incorporated into the prepared TCRbeta library. TCRdb used MiXCR to reprocess the PCR reads, holding one entry per CDR3 protein. This sample has hundreds of thousands of distinct CDR3 sequences, with 11% found just once. This clonotype has ten or more counts. The trim removed 1 base at V and 8 bases at J, leaving 7 bases unmatched. CDR3 length: 15 residues. Per germline, CDR1 DFQATT and CDR2 SNEGSKA (reference sequence). The sample here was PBMCs, taken before TCRalphabeta/CD19-depleted stem cell transplant. This clonotype originated in a child less than two years old with acute myeloid leukemia, due to receive a stem cell transplant. V and J are TRBV20-1 and TRBJ2-1, with 11 positions matching TRBD2. CDR3 DNA sequence: TGCAGTGCTAGAGGAGGTAGCGGGGGGGCCCATGAGCAGTTCTTC. Encoded protein: CSARGGSGGAHEQFF.